Following are 27 T cell receptor beta chains from one sample sequenced in a study of graft-versus-host responses after intestinal transplantation. Their specific antigens are unknown. Using immunoSEQ multiplex PCR, the repertoire was profiled, and TCRdb retains in-frame clones only, with some absent. The sample consists of some 86,000 clones, 91% of them appearing once. The sequences come from unstimulated CD4+ T cells sorted from spleen or lymph node cells, collected before intestinal transplant. These receptors were collected from a human donor who received an intestinal transplant.

This clone turned up a few times. V is TRBV29-1 and J is TRBJ2-3; D unclear. Trimming took 3 bases from V and 1 from J, leaving 11 bases between them. Germline V CDR1 and CDR2: SQVTM, ANQGSEA. CDR3 length: 14 residues. The CDR3 region has the DNA TGCAGCGTTGACGAGTCGTACGGCACAGATACGCAGTATTTT. This encodes CSVDESYGTDTQYF.

This clone was detected once. The chain carries TRBV7-9 and TRBJ2-7; 11 bases match TRBD2. The junction had 5 bases not matched to a gene; V was cut back by 3 bases and J by 1 base. This CDR3 region has 16 residues. Looked up from germline, CDR1 is SEHNR and CDR2 is FQNEAQ (reference sequence). The CDR3 spells CASSLGASGGSYEQYF. CDR3 bases: TGTGCCAGCAGCTTGGGGGCTAGCGGGGGGTCCTACGAGCAGTACTTC.

The J gene is TRBJ2-7, the V gene TRBV7-2; 8 bases are a match to TRBD1. From germline, CDR1 is SGHTA and CDR2 FQGNSA. V dropped 3 bases and J dropped 6; count of bases not matched to a gene: 4. The CDR3 contains 13 residues. The CDR3 protein is CASSLQGAGEQYF. In DNA, the CDR3 is TGTGCCAGCAGCTTGCAGGGGGCGGGCGAGCAGTACTTC.

J is TRBJ2-2 and V is TRBV10-3; D unclear. Germline lookup yields CDR1 ENHRY and CDR2 SYGVKD. The CDR3 covers 14 residues. Deletions cut 2 bases from V and 0 bases from J, with 4 bases between. DNA for the CDR3: TGTGCCATCAGTGAGGGGCCGAACACCGGGGAGCTGTTTTTT. Its protein is CAISEGPNTGELFF.

The J gene is TRBJ1-5, the V gene TRBV21-1. TRBV21-1 is designated a pseudogene. There are 16 residues in the CDR3. The CDR3 here is CASTLSRGSGNQPQHF. The CDR3 bases are TGTGCCAGCACCCTAAGTCGGGGGTCGGGCAATCAGCCCCAGCATTTT.

Concerning this clone: Sequence at one end of the junction differs from germline and may be a read error. The chain is built from TRBV7-2 and TRBJ2-3, with 8 bases aligning to TRBD2. Germline-derived CDR1 and CDR2 are SGHTA and FQGNSA. CDR3 length: 14 residues. CDR3 in DNA: TGTGCCAGCAGCCCGAGCGGGAGCACGGATACGCAGTATTTT. Its protein is CASSPSGSTDTQYF.

J is TRBJ2-7 and V is TRBV5-4; D gene ambiguous. Germline V gene sequence: CDR1 SGHNT, CDR2 YYREEE (reference sequence). The CDR3 runs 13 residues. V gave up 2 bases and J gave up 5 bases, with 11 bases separating them. The CDR3 protein is CASSFMGVDEQYF. The CDR3, as DNA: TGTGCCAGCAGCTTCATGGGCGTGGACGAGCAGTACTTC.

This sequence joins TRBV5-6 and TRBJ1-2, with TRBD1 as a possible D gene (6 bases). The germline V gene encodes CDR1 SGHDT and CDR2 YYEEEE. Trimming left V 7 bases short and J 2 bases short, with 12 bases between. The CDR3 is 13 residues long. CDR3 residues: CASGLGTNYGYTF. CDR3 DNA sequence: TGTGCCAGCGGGTTGGGGACAAACTATGGCTACACCTTC.

This clone has a single count. The CDR3 loop is CASSLREYSPLHF. CDR3 DNA: TGTGCCAGCAGTCTCAGGGAATATTCACCCCTCCACTTT. The chain links TRBV6-4 to TRBJ1-6; D may be TRBD1 (5 bases). V lost 5 bases and J lost 8, with 10 bases in between. CDR1 and CDR2 from the germline V gene are MRHNA and SNTAGT. The CDR3 is 13 residues long.

This chain joins TRBV19 and TRBJ1-1; D is ambiguous. CDR3 size: 13 residues. Per the germline V gene, CDR1 is LNHDA and CDR2 is SQIVND (reference sequence). Trimming took off 3 bases at V and 0 bases at J, with 5 bases between the two ends. CDR3: CASSITMNTEAFF. Written as DNA, the CDR3 is TGTGCCAGTAGTATCACTATGAACACTGAAGCTTTCTTT.

This clone showed up just a few times. V usage is TRBV4-3 and J usage is TRBJ1-4; 9 bases align to TRBD1. Trimming cost V 3 bases and J 14 bases; bases outside gene matches: 10. This CDR3 is built from 14 residues. Germline CDR1 reads LGHNA; CDR2 reads YSLEER. In nucleotides, the CDR3 is TGCGCCAGCAGCCATCCCGGGACAGGGTACGGGCTGTTTTTT. As protein: CASSHPGTGYGLFF.

The V and J genes are TRBV5-1 and TRBJ2-1; 14 bases fit TRBD2. Trimming cost V 4 bases and J 9 bases; bases outside gene matches: 15. This CDR3 is 18 amino acids long. Germline V lookup: CDR1 SGHRS, CDR2 YFSETQ. The chain's CDR3 is CASSPELIGLAGGGEQFF. Here the CDR3 DNA reads TGCGCCAGCAGCCCCGAACTAATAGGACTAGCGGGGGGTGGTGAGCAGTTCTTC.

V usage is TRBV11-2 and J usage is TRBJ2-7; 8 positions match TRBD1. The V segment lost 5 bases and the J segment 3 bases; nucleotides outside the gene matches: 15. The CDR3 is 17 amino acids. From germline, CDR1 is SGHAT and CDR2 FQNNGV. CDR3 DNA: TGTGCCAGCAGCCCAAGTAGGGACAGGACCTTTCTCTACGAGCAGTACTTC. Translated: CASSPSRDRTFLYEQYF.

This clone appeared a few times. The junction does not match germline at one end; this may be a read error. This sequence joins TRBV2 and TRBJ1-2; the D gene is possibly TRBD1 (5 bases). Germline V CDR1 and CDR2: SNHLY, FYNNEI. This CDR3 comprises 14 residues. Here the CDR3 reads CASSFYRDSYDYTF. The CDR3 DNA sequence: TGTGCCAGCAGTTTCTACCGGGACTCCTATGACTACACCTTC.

The J gene is TRBJ1-2, the V gene TRBV7-9; TRBD1 agrees at 7 bases. V lost 1 base, J lost 5 bases, and 4 bases stayed unmatched. The CDR3 has 14 residues. CDR1 and CDR2 from the germline V gene are SEHNR and FQNEAQ (reference sequence). The CDR3: CASSLGQTGYGYTF. In DNA form, the CDR3 reads TGTGCCAGCAGCTTAGGGCAGACAGGGTATGGCTACACCTTC.

This clone was recorded once. The V and J genes are TRBV30 and TRBJ1-6; no firm D call. Trimming removed 4 bases from V and 7 bases from J, with 14 bases in between. The CDR3 has 14 residues. Germline CDR1 is GTSNPN and CDR2 is SVGIG (reference sequence). The chain's CDR3 is CAWTHVLGNSPLHF. The CDR3, as DNA: TGTGCCTGGACCCACGTACTAGGGAATTCACCCCTCCACTTT.

The chain couples TRBV4-3 to TRBJ2-1; weak D call: TRBD2 (5 bases). Trimming shortened V by 5 bases and J by 8 bases, and 19 bases separated the two germline ends. The germline V gene encodes CDR1 LGHNA and CDR2 YSLEER. The CDR3 runs to 15 residues. The CDR3 loop is CASSSRRDLRDEQFF. CDR3 bases: TGCGCCAGCAGCTCCCGGAGAGACCTGAGGGATGAGCAGTTCTTC.

This chain uses TRBV19 with TRBJ2-5; D might be TRBD2 (7 bases). CDR3 size: 14 residues. Germline V gives CDR1 LNHDA, CDR2 SQIVND (reference sequence). V was clipped by 2 bases and J by 6 bases, with 13 bases between them. The CDR3: CASSIKGGGQTQYF. The CDR3 region has the DNA TGTGCCAGTAGTATAAAGGGGGGAGGGCAGACCCAGTACTTC.

The chain carries TRBV7-9 and TRBJ1-6; 7 nucleotides agree with TRBD1. The CDR3 contains 13 residues. V trimming: 5 bases; J trimming: 10 bases; junction bases outside the gene matches: 5. Germline CDR1 reads SEHNR; CDR2 reads FQNEAQ (reference sequence). CDR3 coding DNA: TGTGCCAGCAGCCCACAGGGGCGCTCACCCCTCCACTTT. It codes for CASSPQGRSPLHF.

The DNA for the CDR3 is TGTGCCGGGACCGGACAGGAAAGTACCAATCAGCCCCAGCATTTT. It specifies CAGTGQESTNQPQHF. The V and J genes are TRBV19 and TRBJ1-5, with 7 bases that match TRBD1. The CDR3 is 15 residues long. The J segment lost 3 bases and the V segment lost 11 bases, leaving 13 bases of the junction unmatched. CDR1 LNHDA and CDR2 SQIVND come from the germline V gene (reference sequence).

This clone was detected a few times. This chain connects TRBV6-5 to TRBJ2-7, with 11 bases aligning to TRBD2. CDR3 length: 15 amino acids. Per the germline V gene, CDR1 is MNHEY and CDR2 is SVGAGI. With 0 bases clipped from V and 2 bases from J, the junction kept 0 bases outside the gene matches. The CDR3 DNA follows: TGTGCCAGCAGTTACTCTAGCGGGGGGGCCTACGAGCAGTACTTC. As protein: CASSYSSGGAYEQYF.

CDR3 protein: CASSVRGTSGNEQFF. The CDR3 DNA sequence: TGTGCCAGCAGCGTCCGGGGAACCTCCGGCAATGAGCAGTTCTTC. This chain uses TRBV9 with TRBJ2-1, with D possibly being TRBD2 (5 bases). CDR3 length: 15 amino acids. The germline V gene has CDR1 SGDLS and CDR2 YYNGEE. Trimming removed 2 bases at V and 6 bases at J, with 15 bases between.

The chain uses TRBV5-1 and TRBJ1-3; D not certain. Germline V gene data show CDR1 as SGHRS and CDR2 as YFSETQ. Trimming pared 6 bases from V and 0 bases from J, leaving 4 bases between. This CDR3 is built from 12 residues. Here the CDR3 reads CASTGSGNTIYF. CDR3 coding DNA: TGCGCCAGCACGGGCTCTGGAAACACCATATATTTT.

This chain uses TRBV7-8 with TRBJ1-1; tentatively, D is TRBD1 (6 bases). The CDR3 sequence is 13 residues long. V shed 5 bases and J shed 1 base, with 8 bases lying between them. Per germline, CDR1 SGHVS and CDR2 FQNEAQ. CDR3 sequence (DNA): TGTGCCAGCAGCCTGGACAGGAACACTGAAGCTTTCTTT. This gives the protein CASSLDRNTEAFF. The complete variable domain, with remaining parts taken from reference TRBV7-8 and TRBJ1-1, reads GAGVSQSPRYKVAKRGQDVALRCDPISGHVSLFWYQQALGQGPEFLTYFQNEAQLDKSGLPSDRFFAERPEGSVSTLKIQRTQQEDSAVYLCASSLDRNTEAFFGQGTRLTVV.

The chain combines TRBV7-2 with TRBJ2-7; D may be TRBD2 (6 bases). This CDR3 has 16 residues. V lost 5 bases to trimming and J lost 2 bases, with 19 bases between them. Per germline, CDR1 SGHTA and CDR2 FQGNSA. CDR3 coding DNA: TGTGCCAGCAGCAAAAGGACTATCTCTAAGACCTACGAGCAGTACTTC. This translates into CASSKRTISKTYEQYF.

The rearrangement uses TRBV5-1 and TRBJ2-3; a possible D gene is TRBD1 (6 bases). Trimming took off 7 bases at V and 2 bases at J, with 11 bases between the two ends. CDR3 length equals 13 residues. The V gene's germline CDR1 is SGHRS and CDR2 YFSETQ. The CDR3 nucleotides are TGCGCCAGCGAGGACAGAAACACAGATACGCAGTATTTT. It is translated as CASEDRNTDTQYF.

The chain uses TRBV7-2 and TRBJ2-7; 12 bases match TRBD1. The CDR3 consists of 14 residues. Germline assignment: CDR1 SGHTA and CDR2 FQGNSA. With 4 bases clipped from V and 6 bases from J, the junction kept 4 bases outside the gene matches. The CDR3 DNA reads TGTGCCAGCAGCTCGGGACAGGGGGCAGCCGAGCAGTACTTC. Its protein product is CASSSGQGAAEQYF.